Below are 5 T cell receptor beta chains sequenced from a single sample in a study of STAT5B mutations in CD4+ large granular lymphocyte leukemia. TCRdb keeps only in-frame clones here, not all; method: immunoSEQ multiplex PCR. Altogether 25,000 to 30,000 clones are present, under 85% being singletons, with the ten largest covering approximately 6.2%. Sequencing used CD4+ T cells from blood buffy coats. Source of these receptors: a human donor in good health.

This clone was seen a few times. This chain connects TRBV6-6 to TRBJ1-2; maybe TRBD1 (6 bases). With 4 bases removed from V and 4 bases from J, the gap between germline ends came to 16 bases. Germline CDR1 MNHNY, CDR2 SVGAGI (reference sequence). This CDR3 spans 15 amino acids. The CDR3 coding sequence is TGTGCCAGCAGTTCCTCCGACAGGCTCCTCTATGGCTACACCTTC. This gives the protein CASSSSDRLLYGYTF.

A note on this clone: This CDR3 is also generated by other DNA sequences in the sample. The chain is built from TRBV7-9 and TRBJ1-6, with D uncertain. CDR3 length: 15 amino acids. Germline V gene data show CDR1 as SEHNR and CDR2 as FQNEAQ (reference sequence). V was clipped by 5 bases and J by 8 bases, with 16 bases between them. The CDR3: CASSRYVGPDSPLHF. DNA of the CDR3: TGTGCCAGCAGCCGCTATGTCGGACCCGATTCACCCCTCCACTTT.

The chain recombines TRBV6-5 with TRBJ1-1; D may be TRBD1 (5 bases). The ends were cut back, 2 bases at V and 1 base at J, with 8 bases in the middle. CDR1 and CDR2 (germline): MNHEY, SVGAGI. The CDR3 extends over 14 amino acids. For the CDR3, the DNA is TGTGCCAGCAGTTACGGGGGTCGGAACACTGAAGCTTTCTTT. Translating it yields CASSYGGRNTEAFF.

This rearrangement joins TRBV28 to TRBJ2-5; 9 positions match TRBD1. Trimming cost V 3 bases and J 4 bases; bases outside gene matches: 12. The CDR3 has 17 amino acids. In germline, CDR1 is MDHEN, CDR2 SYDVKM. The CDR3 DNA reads TGTGCCAGCAGTTTTAGGCGGGGACAGGGTATAGGAGAGACCCAGTACTTC. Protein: CASSFRRGQGIGETQYF.

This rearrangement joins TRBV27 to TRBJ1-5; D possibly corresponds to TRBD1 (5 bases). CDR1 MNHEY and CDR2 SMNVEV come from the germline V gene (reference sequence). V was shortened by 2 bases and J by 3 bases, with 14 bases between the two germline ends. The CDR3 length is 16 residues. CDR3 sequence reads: CASSLRGAVPNQPQHF. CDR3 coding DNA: TGTGCCAGCAGTTTAAGGGGAGCCGTGCCCAATCAGCCCCAGCATTTT.